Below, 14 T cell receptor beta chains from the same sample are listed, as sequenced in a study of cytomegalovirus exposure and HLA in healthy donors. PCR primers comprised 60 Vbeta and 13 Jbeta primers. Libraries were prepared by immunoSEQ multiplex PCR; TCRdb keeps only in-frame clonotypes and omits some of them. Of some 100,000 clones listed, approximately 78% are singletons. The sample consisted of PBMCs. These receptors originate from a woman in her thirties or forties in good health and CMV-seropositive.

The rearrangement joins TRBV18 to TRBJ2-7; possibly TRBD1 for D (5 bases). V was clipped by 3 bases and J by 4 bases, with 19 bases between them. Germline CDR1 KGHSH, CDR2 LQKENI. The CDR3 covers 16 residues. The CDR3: CASSPDPVVQGYEQYF. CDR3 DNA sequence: TGTGCCAGCTCACCCGACCCGGTTGTGCAGGGTTACGAGCAGTACTTC.

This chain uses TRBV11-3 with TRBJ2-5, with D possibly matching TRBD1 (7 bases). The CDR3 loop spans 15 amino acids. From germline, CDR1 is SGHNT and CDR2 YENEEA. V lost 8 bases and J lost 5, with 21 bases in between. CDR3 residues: CASDQGGGGPETQYF. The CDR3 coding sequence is TGTGCCAGCGACCAGGGGGGAGGAGGTCCGGAGACCCAGTACTTC.

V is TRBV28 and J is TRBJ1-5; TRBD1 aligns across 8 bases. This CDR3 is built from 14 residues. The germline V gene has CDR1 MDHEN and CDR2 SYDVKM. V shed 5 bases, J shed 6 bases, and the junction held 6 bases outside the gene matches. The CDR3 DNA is TGTGCCAGCAGTATCAACAGGGGGGTTCAGCCCCAGCATTTT. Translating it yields CASSINRGVQPQHF.

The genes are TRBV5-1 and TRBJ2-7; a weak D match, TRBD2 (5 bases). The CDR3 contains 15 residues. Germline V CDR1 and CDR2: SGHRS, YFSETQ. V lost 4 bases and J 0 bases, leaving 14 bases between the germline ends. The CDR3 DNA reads TGCGCCAGCAGCGAAGAGGGAAGACCCTCCTACGAGCAGTACTTC. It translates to CASSEEGRPSYEQYF.

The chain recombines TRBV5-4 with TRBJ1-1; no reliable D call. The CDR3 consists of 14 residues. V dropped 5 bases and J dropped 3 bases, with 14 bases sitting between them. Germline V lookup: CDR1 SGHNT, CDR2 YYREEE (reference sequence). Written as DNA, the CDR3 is TGTGCCAGCAGTCCGGGCGGGGTATACACTGAAGCTTTCTTT. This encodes CASSPGGVYTEAFF.

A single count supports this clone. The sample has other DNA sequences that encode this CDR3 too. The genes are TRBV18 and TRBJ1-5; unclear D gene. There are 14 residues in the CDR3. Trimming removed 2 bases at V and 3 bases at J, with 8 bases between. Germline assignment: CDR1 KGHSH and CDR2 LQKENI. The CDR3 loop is CASSPSGNNQPQHF. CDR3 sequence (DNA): TGTGCCAGCTCACCATCCGGGAACAATCAGCCCCAGCATTTT.

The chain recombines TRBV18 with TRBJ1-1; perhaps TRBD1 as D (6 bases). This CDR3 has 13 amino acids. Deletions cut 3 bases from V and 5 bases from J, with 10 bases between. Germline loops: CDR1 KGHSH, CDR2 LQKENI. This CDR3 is CASSPARGTEAFF. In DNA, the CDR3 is TGTGCCAGCTCACCTGCAAGGGGGACTGAAGCTTTCTTT. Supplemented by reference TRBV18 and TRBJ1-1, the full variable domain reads NAGVMQNPRHLVRRRGQEARLRCSPMKGHSHVYWYRQLPEEGLKFMVYLQKENIIDESGMPKERFSAEFPKEGPSILRIQQVVRGDSAAYFCASSPARGTEAFFGQGTRLTVV.

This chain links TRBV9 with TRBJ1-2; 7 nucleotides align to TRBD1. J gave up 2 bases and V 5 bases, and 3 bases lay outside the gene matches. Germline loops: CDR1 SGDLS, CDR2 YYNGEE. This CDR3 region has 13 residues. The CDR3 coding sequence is TGTGCCAGCAGACAGACAGGGAACTATGGCTACACCTTC. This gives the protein CASRQTGNYGYTF. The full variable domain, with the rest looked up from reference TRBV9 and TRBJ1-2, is DSGVTQTPKHLITATGQRVTLRCSPRSGDLSVYWYQQSLDQGLQFLIQYYNGEERAKGNILERFSAQQFPDLHSELNLSSLELGDSALYFCASRQTGNYGYTFGSGTRLTVV.

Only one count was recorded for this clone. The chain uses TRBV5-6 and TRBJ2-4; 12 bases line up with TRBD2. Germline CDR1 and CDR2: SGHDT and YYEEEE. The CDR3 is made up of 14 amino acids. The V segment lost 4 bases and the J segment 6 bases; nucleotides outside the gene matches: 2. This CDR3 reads CASSLAGGGNIQYF. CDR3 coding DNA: TGTGCCAGCAGCCTAGCGGGAGGGGGAAACATTCAGTACTTC.

CDR3 protein: CASSTPGQPDYEQYF. CDR3 in DNA: TGTGCCAGTAGTACACCGGGACAGCCTGACTACGAGCAGTACTTC. V usage is TRBV19 and J usage is TRBJ2-7, with 7 bases lining up with TRBD1. CDR1 LNHDA and CDR2 SQIVND come from the germline V gene (reference sequence). The J segment lost 3 bases and the V segment lost 4 bases, leaving 9 bases of the junction unmatched. CDR3 length equals 15 residues.

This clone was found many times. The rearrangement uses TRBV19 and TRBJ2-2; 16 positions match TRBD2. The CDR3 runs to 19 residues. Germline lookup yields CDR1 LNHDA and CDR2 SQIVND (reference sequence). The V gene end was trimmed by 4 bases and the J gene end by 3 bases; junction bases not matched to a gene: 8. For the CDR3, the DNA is TGTGCCAGTAGTAACGGGACTAGCGGGAGGGCCGGTGACACCGGGGAGCTGTTTTTT. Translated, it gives CASSNGTSGRAGDTGELFF.

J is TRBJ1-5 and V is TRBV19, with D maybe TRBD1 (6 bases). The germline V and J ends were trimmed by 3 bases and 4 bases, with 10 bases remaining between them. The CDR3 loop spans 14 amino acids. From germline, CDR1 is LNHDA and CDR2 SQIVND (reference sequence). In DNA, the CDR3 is TGTGCCAGTAGTATTTGGGGGCAGAATCAGCCCCAGCATTTT. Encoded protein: CASSIWGQNQPQHF.

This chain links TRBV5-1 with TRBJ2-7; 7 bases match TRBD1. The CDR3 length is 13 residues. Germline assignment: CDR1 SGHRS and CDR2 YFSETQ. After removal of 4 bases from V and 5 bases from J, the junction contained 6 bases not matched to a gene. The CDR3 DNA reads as TGCGCCAGCAGCCTCGACAGGGACCACGAGCAGTACTTC. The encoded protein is CASSLDRDHEQYF.

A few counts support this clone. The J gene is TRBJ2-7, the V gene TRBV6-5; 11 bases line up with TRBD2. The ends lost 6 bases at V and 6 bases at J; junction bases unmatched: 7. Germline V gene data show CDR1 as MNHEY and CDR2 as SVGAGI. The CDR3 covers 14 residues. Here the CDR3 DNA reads TGTGCCAGCAGACCATTAGCGGGAGGGTTCGAGCAGTACTTC. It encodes CASRPLAGGFEQYF.